This T cell receptor beta chain was documented in a study of cytomegalovirus exposure and HLA in healthy donors. Germline values: CDR1 MNHNS, CDR2 SASEGT. Between the trimmed V and J ends, which lost 8 bases and 5 bases, there was a span of 12 bases. The CDR3 runs to 12 residues. PCR amplification relied on 60 Vbeta primers (plus 13 Jbeta primers). Using immunoSEQ multiplex PCR, the repertoire was profiled, and TCRdb retains in-frame clones only, with some absent. The sample data list some 110,000 clones. This sequence originates from a man aged 25-40 years in good health and CMV-seronegative. The rearrangement uses TRBV6-1 and TRBJ1-1; D is unresolved. The sample taken for sequencing was PBMCs. CDR3 DNA sequence: TGTGCCAGCGGTACTCTGAGGACTGAAGCTTTCTTT. Residues: CASGTLRTEAFF.